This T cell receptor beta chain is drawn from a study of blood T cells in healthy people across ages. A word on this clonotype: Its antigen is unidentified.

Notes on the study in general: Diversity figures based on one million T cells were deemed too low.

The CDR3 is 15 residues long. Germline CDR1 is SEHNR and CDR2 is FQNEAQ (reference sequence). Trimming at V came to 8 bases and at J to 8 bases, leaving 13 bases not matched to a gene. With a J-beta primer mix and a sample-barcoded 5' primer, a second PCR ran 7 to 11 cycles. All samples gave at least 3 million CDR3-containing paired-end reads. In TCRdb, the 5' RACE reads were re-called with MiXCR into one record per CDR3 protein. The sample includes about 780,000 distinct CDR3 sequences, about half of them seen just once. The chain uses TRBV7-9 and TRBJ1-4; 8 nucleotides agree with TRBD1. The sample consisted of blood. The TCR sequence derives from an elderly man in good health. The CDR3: CASGQTTGEYEKLFF. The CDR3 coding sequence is TGTGCCAGCGGCCAGACGACAGGGGAATACGAAAAACTGTTTTTT.